This passage covers 32 T cell receptor beta chains from one sample sequenced in a study of blood T cell repertoires in COVID-19. Clones were sequenced by immunoSEQ multiplex PCR, and TCRdb holds only the in-frame ones, with some missing. The sample gives roughly 260,000 clones, about 90% of which show up once; 2% to 3% is in the top ten. Sequencing was performed on peripheral blood. The receptor source for this set is a person aged 18-29 years with COVID-19, enrolled during active disease.

The chain carries TRBV7-9 and TRBJ2-2; possibly TRBD2 for D (6 bases). The CDR3 has 11 amino acids. V dropped 11 bases and J dropped 3 bases, with 7 bases sitting between them. From germline, CDR1 is SEHNR and CDR2 FQNEAQ (reference sequence). The CDR3 nucleotides read TGTGCCGGGGAGGACACCGGGGAGCTGTTTTTT. Translation: CAGEDTGELFF.

This chain connects TRBV3-1 (or the pseudogene TRBV3-2) to TRBJ1-6, with D possibly being TRBD1 (6 bases). V lost 6 bases and J lost 7, with 10 bases in between. Germline CDR1 is LGHDT and CDR2 is YNNKEL (reference sequence). This CDR3 has 13 amino acids. DNA for the CDR3: TGTGCCAGCAGAGGACAGCCAAATTCACCCCTCCACTTT. Translating it yields CASRGQPNSPLHF.

This clone was recorded once. The chain uses TRBV27 and TRBJ1-5, with D possibly TRBD1 on 6 matching bases. Trimming cost V 4 bases and J 4 bases, with 8 bases left between them. Germline V gene lookup returns CDR1 MNHEY and CDR2 SMNVEV (reference sequence). This CDR3 region has 13 residues. The CDR3 sequence is CASSWTENQPQHF. CDR3 DNA sequence: TGTGCCAGCAGTTGGACAGAGAATCAGCCCCAGCATTTT.

V is TRBV27 and J is TRBJ2-1; 9 bases align to TRBD1. Trimming at V came to 5 bases and at J to 6 bases, leaving 5 bases not matched to a gene. Germline V gene sequence: CDR1 MNHEY, CDR2 SMNVEV (reference sequence). This CDR3 region has 14 residues. The CDR3 bases are TGTGCCAGCAGTCCTGCGGGACAGGGCAATGAGCAGTTCTTC. This encodes CASSPAGQGNEQFF.

V and J are TRBV29-1 and TRBJ1-2; D gene unclear. The CDR3 has 14 residues. Germline V gene sequence: CDR1 SQVTM, CDR2 ANQGSEA. V lost 3 bases to trimming and J lost 5 bases, with 16 bases between them. The CDR3: CSVDVGGWVYGYTF. DNA for the CDR3: TGCAGCGTTGACGTGGGAGGCTGGGTTTATGGCTACACCTTC.

The chain links TRBV10-3 to TRBJ2-7; 8 nucleotides match TRBD1. CDR1 ENHRY and CDR2 SYGVKD come from the germline V gene. This CDR3 spans 14 amino acids. V lost 10 bases, J lost 2 bases, and 10 bases stayed unmatched. As DNA, the CDR3 is TGTGCCACCGTGACCGGGACAGGAGCCTACGAGCAGTACTTC. Residues: CATVTGTGAYEQYF.

The rearrangement uses TRBV19 and TRBJ1-1; D is unresolved. The CDR3 is made up of 17 amino acids. Germline V gene data show CDR1 as LNHDA and CDR2 as SQIVND (reference sequence). Trimming took 4 bases from V and 0 from J, leaving 18 bases between them. The CDR3 nucleotides are TGTGCCAGTAGTACGTTGGTTACTGGGGAGGTGAACACTGAAGCTTTCTTT. As protein: CASSTLVTGEVNTEAFF. The full variable domain, rest sourced from reference TRBV19 and TRBJ1-1, is DGGITQSPKYLFRKEGQNVTLSCEQNLNHDAMYWYRQDPGQGLRLIYYSQIVNDFQKGDIAEGYSVSREKKESFPLTVTSAQKNPTAFYLCASSTLVTGEVNTEAFFGQGTRLTVV.

The chain joins TRBV9 to TRBJ2-1, with D unclear. Germline V gene sequence: CDR1 SGDLS, CDR2 YYNGEE. V was clipped by 0 bases and J by 8 bases, with 9 bases between them. This CDR3 has 13 residues. The CDR3 reads CASSVVPMDEQFF. The CDR3 DNA follows: TGTGCCAGCAGCGTAGTACCTATGGATGAGCAGTTCTTC.

The V gene is TRBV6-1, the J gene TRBJ2-3; 7 nucleotides align to TRBD2. CDR1 and CDR2 from the germline V gene are MNHNS and SASEGT. The CDR3 extends over 15 amino acids. V gave up 1 base and J gave up 3 bases; unmatched junction bases: 4. Here the CDR3 DNA reads TGTGCCAGCAGTGAAGTGGGAGGGTCAACAGATACGCAGTATTTT. Amino acid sequence: CASSEVGGSTDTQYF.

The rearrangement joins TRBV5-1 to TRBJ1-2, with D possibly matching TRBD1 (6 bases). V gave up 4 bases and J gave up 6 bases, with 10 bases separating them. CDR1 is SGHRS, CDR2 YFSETQ, per germline. There are 12 residues in the CDR3. The CDR3 here is CASSVNRDGYTF. In DNA, the CDR3 is TGCGCCAGCAGCGTGAACAGGGATGGCTACACCTTC.

The J gene is TRBJ2-7, the V gene TRBV7-2; TRBD2 matches at 12 bases. Germline lookup yields CDR1 SGHTA and CDR2 FQGNSA. CDR3 length: 14 residues. V lost 5 bases to trimming and J lost 9 bases; unmatched junction nucleotides: 8. Written as DNA, the CDR3 is TGTGCCAGCAGCCCAGGACTAGCGGGAACGGCGCAGTACTTC. Translation gives CASSPGLAGTAQYF.

The V call is TRBV2, the J call TRBJ1-3; D is unclear. The CDR3 totals 13 residues. With 5 bases removed from V and 0 bases from J, the gap between germline ends came to 5 bases. Germline values: CDR1 SNHLY, CDR2 FYNNEI. CDR3 in amino acids: CASSLSSGNTIYF. The CDR3 nucleotides read TGTGCCAGCAGTCTAAGCTCTGGAAACACCATATATTTT.

The chain is built from TRBV27 and TRBJ2-6; possible D gene TRBD1, 6 bases. The V end lost 4 bases, the J end lost 0 bases, and 10 bases lay between the germline ends. Germline lookup yields CDR1 MNHEY and CDR2 SMNVEV (reference sequence). The CDR3 is made up of 16 amino acids. CDR3 coding DNA: TGTGCCAGCAGTTCGGCAGGGGCCTCTGGGGCCAACGTCCTGACTTTC. Amino acid sequence: CASSSAGASGANVLTF.

CDR3 DNA sequence: TGTGCCAGCAGCCCGCAACCCGGGACAGGGGACGGGGAGGACGGCTACACCTTC. It is translated as CASSPQPGTGDGEDGYTF. The chain has TRBV9 and TRBJ1-2; TRBD1 matches at 10 bases. V dropped 4 bases and J dropped 8; count of bases not matched to a gene: 20. Germline values: CDR1 SGDLS, CDR2 YYNGEE. This CDR3 spans 18 amino acids.

Written as DNA, the CDR3 is TGTGCCACCAGTGATTTCGGGGCGGGGGGCCAAGAGACCCAGTACTTC. It yields the protein CATSDFGAGGQETQYF. The chain recombines TRBV24-1 with TRBJ2-5, with 8 bases identical to TRBD2. The trim removed 1 base at V and 1 base at J, leaving 4 bases unmatched. This CDR3 has 16 residues. Germline V CDR1 and CDR2: KGHDR, SFDVKD.

The J gene is TRBJ2-7, the V gene TRBV4-1; 10 positions match TRBD2. V shed 2 bases, J shed 4 bases, and the junction held 8 bases outside the gene matches. The CDR3 runs 16 residues. Germline assignment: CDR1 MGHRA and CDR2 YSYEKL. In DNA form, the CDR3 reads TGCGCCAGCAGCCAAACTAGCGGGAATACGGCATACGAGCAGTACTTC. This sequence encodes CASSQTSGNTAYEQYF.

J is TRBJ2-2 and V is TRBV24-1, with D unclear. CDR1 KGHDR and CDR2 SFDVKD come from the germline V gene. With 3 bases removed from V and 2 bases from J, the gap between germline ends came to 12 bases. The CDR3 contains 16 residues. The CDR3 DNA sequence: TGTGCCACCAGTGATCACACAGACACCAACACCGGGGAGCTGTTTTTT. Its translation: CATSDHTDTNTGELFF.

This chain links TRBV28 with TRBJ2-2; D gene ambiguous. Germline-derived CDR1 and CDR2 are MDHEN and SYDVKM. The V gene lost 1 base and the J gene lost 0 bases, with 9 bases spanning the gap. This CDR3 spans 16 amino acids. The CDR3 loop reads CASSLSQDSNTGELFF. The CDR3, as DNA: TGTGCCAGCAGTTTATCGCAGGATTCGAACACCGGGGAGCTGTTTTTT. The full variable domain, in which reference TRBV28 and TRBJ2-2 provide the parts outside the CDR3, is DVKVTQSSRYLVKRTGEKVFLECVQDMDHENMFWYRQDPGLGLRLIYFSYDVKMKEKGDIPEGYSVSREKKERFSLILESASTNQTSMYLCASSLSQDSNTGELFFGEGSRLTVL.

This chain connects TRBV12-3 or TRBV12-4 to TRBJ2-7, with D hard to call. This CDR3 has 12 amino acids. V lost 6 bases, J lost 3 bases, and 9 bases lay in between. CDR3 loop: CASSPTGYEQYF. CDR3 nucleotide sequence: TGTGCCAGCAGCCCGACTGGCTACGAGCAGTACTTC.

The J gene is TRBJ1-4, the V gene TRBV7-9, with TRBD1 as a possible D gene (5 bases). The germline gives CDR1 SEHNR, CDR2 FQNEAQ (reference sequence). The CDR3 is made up of 15 amino acids. V was shortened by 1 base and J by 0 bases, with 6 bases between the two germline ends. CDR3 sequence (DNA): TGTGCCAGCAGCTTAGTAGGGGCAACTAATGAAAAACTGTTTTTT. It is translated as CASSLVGATNEKLFF. Full variable domain (rest looked up from reference TRBV7-9 and TRBJ1-4): DTGVSQNPRHKITKRGQNVTFRCDPISEHNRLYWYRQTLGQGPEFLTYFQNEAQLEKSRLLSDRFSAERPKGSFSTLEIQRTEQGDSAMYLCASSLVGATNEKLFFGSGTQLSVL.

The chain couples TRBV11-3 to TRBJ2-7, with 7 positions matching TRBD2. Germline values: CDR1 SGHNT, CDR2 YENEEA. Germline trimming cut 3 bases from V and 2 bases from J; bases unmatched to any gene: 7. The CDR3 has 15 amino acids. CDR3 sequence: CASSFFQLAPYEQYF. The CDR3 bases are TGTGCCAGCAGCTTCTTTCAACTAGCGCCCTACGAGCAGTACTTC.

This clone appeared a single time. V and J are TRBV7-9 and TRBJ2-1, with D perhaps matching TRBD2 (6 bases). Germline lookup yields CDR1 SEHNR and CDR2 FQNEAQ (reference sequence). This CDR3 region has 15 residues. Trimming took off 0 bases at V and 5 bases at J, with 11 bases between the two ends. CDR3 amino acids: CASSLAWEADNEQFF. The DNA of the CDR3 is TGTGCCAGCAGCTTAGCGTGGGAGGCCGACAATGAGCAGTTCTTC.

The J gene is TRBJ2-3, the V gene TRBV11-2; 7 positions match TRBD1. Germline CDR1 reads SGHAT; CDR2 reads FQNNGV. Trimming removed 4 bases from V and 6 bases from J; junction bases left unmatched: 10. This CDR3 has 15 amino acids. In nucleotides, the CDR3 is TGTGCCAGCAGCTGGAACAGGGGCCTGGGCGATACGCAGTATTTT. It codes for CASSWNRGLGDTQYF.

The chain has TRBV2 and TRBJ1-3; no reliable D call. There are 15 residues in the CDR3. The germline V gene has CDR1 SNHLY and CDR2 FYNNEI. V lost 0 bases, J lost 2 bases, and 8 bases lay in between. CDR3 bases: TGTGCCAGCAGTGAAGCGTACGGGACTGGAAACACCATATATTTT. The encoded protein is CASSEAYGTGNTIYF.

The rearrangement links TRBV27 to TRBJ1-2; possibly TRBD1 for D (6 bases). The V end was cut by 2 bases, the J end by 5 bases, with 9 bases between. Germline V gene lookup returns CDR1 MNHEY and CDR2 SMNVEV (reference sequence). The CDR3 totals 13 residues. The CDR3 sequence is CASSLGGAYGYTF. The CDR3 coding sequence is TGTGCCAGCAGTTTAGGGGGGGCGTATGGCTACACCTTC.

The rearrangement links TRBV9 to TRBJ2-3; the match to TRBD1 covers 7 bases. V shed 0 bases and J 2 bases; nucleotides not matched to a gene: 6. Looked up from germline, CDR1 is SGDLS and CDR2 is YYNGEE. The CDR3 sequence is 16 residues long. Written as DNA, the CDR3 is TGTGCCAGCAGCGTAGGAGGGGGCAATCCCACAGATACGCAGTATTTT. Amino acid sequence: CASSVGGGNPTDTQYF. Combining the CDR3 with reference TRBV9 and TRBJ2-3 gives the whole variable domain DSGVTQTPKHLITATGQRVTLRCSPRSGDLSVYWYQQSLDQGLQFLIQYYNGEERAKGNILERFSAQQFPDLHSELNLSSLELGDSALYFCASSVGGGNPTDTQYFGPGTRLTVL.

J is TRBJ2-1 and V is TRBV28; TRBD2 matches at 12 bases. CDR3 length equals 16 residues. V was clipped by 4 bases and J by 9 bases; unmatched bases: 10. Germline V gene data show CDR1 as MDHEN and CDR2 as SYDVKM. The CDR3 sequence is CASSSLAGGPAIEQFF. Here the CDR3 DNA reads TGTGCCAGCAGTTCGCTAGCGGGAGGGCCAGCCATTGAGCAGTTCTTC.

This chain links TRBV7-6 with TRBJ1-2; 7 bases line up with TRBD1. The junction had 1 base not matched to a gene; V was cut back by 0 bases and J by 6 bases. The CDR3 covers 13 residues. Germline V lookup: CDR1 SGHVS, CDR2 FNYEAQ. The chain's CDR3 is CASSLAGQNGYTF. DNA of the CDR3: TGTGCCAGCAGCTTAGCGGGACAGAATGGCTACACCTTC. Complete variable domain (other parts from reference TRBV7-6 and TRBJ1-2): GAGVSQSPRYKVTKRGQDVALRCDPISGHVSLYWYRQALGQGPEFLTYFNYEAQQDKSGLPNDRFSAERPEGSISTLTIQRTEQRDSAMYRCASSLAGQNGYTFGSGTRLTVV.

The chain uses TRBV7-9 and TRBJ1-6; D is unclear. CDR1 and CDR2 from the germline V gene are SEHNR and FQNEAQ (reference sequence). Deletions cut 1 base from V and 10 bases from J, with 14 bases between. This CDR3 contains 15 residues. The CDR3 region has the DNA TGTGCCAGCAGCTTAGAGCGGCCTCCCCTCTCACCCCTCCACTTT. Its protein is CASSLERPPLSPLHF.

This rearrangement joins TRBV7-2 to TRBJ2-7; 7 bases fit TRBD1. Germline V CDR1 and CDR2: SGHTA, FQGNSA. The CDR3 is made up of 13 amino acids. J lost 1 base, V lost 5 bases, and 2 bases had no gene match. The CDR3 reads CASSRQGSYEQYF. In nucleotides, the CDR3 is TGTGCCAGCAGCCGACAGGGTTCCTACGAGCAGTACTTC.

The chain carries TRBV5-4 and TRBJ1-6, with D maybe TRBD1 (6 bases). Germline V gene lookup returns CDR1 SGHNT and CDR2 YYREEE (reference sequence). The germline V and J ends were trimmed by 0 bases and 14 bases, with 21 bases remaining between them. This CDR3 comprises 16 residues. CDR3 loop: CASSLAGAPSTWTLHF. As DNA, the CDR3 is TGTGCCAGCAGCTTGGCAGGGGCGCCTAGTACATGGACCCTCCACTTT.

The chain uses TRBV3-1 (or the pseudogene TRBV3-2) and TRBJ2-7; the D gene is possibly TRBD1 (5 bases). Trimming shortened V by 1 base and J by 2 bases, and 6 bases separated the two germline ends. The CDR3 totals 13 residues. Germline V gives CDR1 LGHDT, CDR2 YNNKEL (reference sequence). DNA of the CDR3: TGTGCCAGCAGCCAAGGACAGACCTACGAGCAGTACTTC. It yields the protein CASSQGQTYEQYF.